The T cell receptor beta chain described here comes from a study of response to subunit inactivated influenza vaccine (dated by TCRdb to about 2018). For the study in its entirety: Deep quantitative T cell receptor repertoire profiling was used in the study to track responses to a trivalent subunit inactivated influenza vaccine.

Overall results and qualifications from the work: It was suggested by the authors that each seasonal influenza vaccination may recruit only a limited number of new T cells.

This clonotype was seen a few times. Its binding antigen is unknown. No base qualities exist here, and no much larger clone lies one base off it. Receptor libraries were prepared by RT-PCR. This sample was sequenced with an Illumina HiSeq 2500. TCRdb reprocessing: public reads trimmed at Q25 with fastp, clones called with MiXCR, in-frame beta chains kept. CDR3 protein sequences are deduplicated, and each keeps its most common genes and DNA. This sample lists hundreds of thousands of distinct CDR3 sequences; about 10% were detected once. The top ten clonotypes cover 8% to 13% of the sample. Another study also made use of these data, one on T cells expressing NK-cell markers. As the second study states: TCR beta cDNA libraries were prepared using 5'RACE template switching, which introduced a universal primer site and unique molecular identifiers. TCR beta-chain repertoires were profiled in sorted CD3+CD56+NKG2C+, CD3+CD56+NKG2C- and CD3+CD56-NKG2C+ T-cell subsets from several donors. Seven of the eight sequenced donors were HCMV-seropositive and one was HCMV-seronegative. In several experiments an anti-gammadeltaTCR antibody was added to restrict sorting to alphabetaTCR-expressing T cells. In six donors, the dominant CD3+CD56+NKG2C+ clonotypes were found to rank among the top 10 CD8+ clonotypes and to make up about 1.0-7.0% of CD8+ T cells. Those dominant clonotypes were again the most abundant among CD3+CD56-NKG2C+ cells in four donors, at about 28.3-60.1%. Whether the expanded NKG2C-expressing T cell clones were specific for HCMV antigens was left unclear. The study sequenced eight donors, all healthy volunteers chosen at random: three men and five women. A commercial ELISA kit detecting HCMV-specific IgG in serum was used to determine HCMV serostatus. Ficoll density gradient centrifugation was used to isolate peripheral blood mononuclear cells from blood. Bulk peripheral blood T-cell repertoires were additionally sequenced from unsorted PBMC for a handful of donors. cDNA synthesis was primed from the TCR beta constant segment, followed by two successive PCR amplification steps. Libraries were sequenced as 2 x 150 bp reads on Illumina HiSeq 2000/2500, MiSeq or NextSeq. MIGEC was used to demultiplex reads and group reads by UMI, and MiTCR was used to assemble and quantify clonotypes. To exclude erroneous sequences, any TCR cDNA sequence not supported by at least two reads was discarded. The tcR package was used for downstream repertoire analysis, and clonotypes were matched between fractions using CDR3 nucleotide sequence together with V segment. VDJmatch was used to annotate antigen specificity against VDJdb, with one amino acid substitution in CDR3 permitted.

This receptor was taken from a man aged 50-59 years who received an inactivated influenza vaccine. Donor details come from another sample of the same person, matched by shared clones. The starting material was PBMCs from blood, obtained on the day of vaccination.

The CDR3 region reads CSGTQGYEQYF. The nucleotides read TGCAGCGGAACACAGGGGTACGAGCAGTACTTC. The V and J segments used are TRBV29-1 and TRBJ2-7; TRBD1 aligns with 7 central bases. V is pruned by 7 bases and J by 4 bases, leaving 4 bases of the junction without a gene match. The CDR3 goes from the cysteine to the phenylalanine over 11 residues. Only the CDR3 DNA is retained, 33 bases long and in frame from the first base. From the germline V gene, CDR1 is SQVTM and CDR2 is ANQGSEA.